This T cell receptor (beta chain) was observed in a study of blood T cell repertoires in COVID-19. Study background: Researchers got acute and convalescent COVID-19 samples from the United States, Italy and Spain. PBMCs, B-cell-depleted T cells, or T cells provided the cDNA or gDNA that made up the material.

Recruited during active infection, patients (from Seattle) were subsequently followed longitudinally. A single count supports this clone. Original data processing: Amplification from reference gene primers served as the basis for estimated nucleated cell counts. Only in-frame clones appear in the TCRdb table, and some are missing; sequencing was by immunoSEQ multiplex PCR. V and J calls and clone size are given by that table; D and trimming were obtained from the DNA. The sample includes some 310,000 clones, around 90% seen only once; the top ten take under 1.1%. This CDR3 is 15 amino acids long. Germline V gives CDR1 SGHTA, CDR2 FQGNSA. J was trimmed by 7 bases and V by 4 bases; bases with no gene match: 9.

This receptor was obtained from a woman aged 40 to 50 with COVID-19, enrolled during active disease. J is TRBJ2-7 and V is TRBV7-2, with 11 bases fitting TRBD2. Sample: peripheral blood. In DNA form, the CDR3 reads TGTGCCAGCAGCTCCTCACTAGCGGGAGTGGGGGAGCAGTACTTC. Translated, it gives CASSSSLAGVGEQYF. Variable domain in full (rest from reference TRBV7-2 and TRBJ2-7): GAGVSQSPSNKVTEKGKDVELRCDPISGHTALYWYRQSLGQGLEFLIYFQGNSAPDKSGLPSDRFSAERTGGSVSTLTIQRTQQEDSAVYLCASSSSLAGVGEQYFGPGTRLTVT.